What follows are 27 T cell receptor beta chains derived from one specimen sequenced in a study of post-analysis software for immune sequencing data. Whole-study findings and limits: When patients were compared with controls, 5 or 6 TRBV segments were more frequent, TRBV5-6, TRBV5-1 and TRBV20-1 among them.

These receptors are not linked to any known antigen. Prepared TCR beta cDNA libraries contained unique molecular identifiers. TCRdb re-called the PCR reads through MiXCR, storing one row per CDR3 protein. The table lists 600,000 to 750,000 distinct CDR3 sequences, roughly three fifths of them singletons. Input material: blood. Every receptor here comes from a girl aged 2-10 years with multiple sclerosis.

The V gene is TRBV6-5, the J gene TRBJ2-7; D possibly matches TRBD1 or TRBD2 (6 bases each). The CDR3 is 15 residues long. Germline V CDR1 and CDR2: MNHEY, SVGAGI. The V and J ends lost 0 bases and 4 bases respectively, with 13 bases between them. The CDR3 region is CASSYSMEGGYEQYF. In nucleotides, the CDR3 is TGTGCCAGCAGTTACTCGATGGAGGGGGGATACGAGCAGTACTTC.

The chain couples TRBV12-3 or TRBV12-4 to TRBJ1-5; possibly TRBD1 for D (6 bases). Deletions cut 7 bases from V and 1 base from J, with 14 bases between. The CDR3 is 15 amino acids. CDR3 sequence (DNA): TGTGCCAGCACCAAGGGAGGGGGGAGCAATCAGCCCCAGCATTTT. Its translation: CASTKGGGSNQPQHF.

CDR3 amino acids: CASSLGTRGTDTQYF. The CDR3 DNA reads TGTGCCAGCAGCTTAGGGACTAGGGGCACAGATACGCAGTATTTT. The chain combines TRBV7-3 with TRBJ2-3; 8 bases are a match to TRBD2. The CDR3 consists of 15 residues. The junction had 2 bases not matched to a gene; V was cut back by 2 bases and J by 1 base. Germline V gene sequence: CDR1 SGHTA, CDR2 FQGTGA.

The genes are TRBV20-1 and TRBJ2-3; TRBD1 is a possible D gene (6 bases). The CDR3 loop spans 14 amino acids. V was trimmed by 6 bases and J by 6 bases, leaving 19 bases between them. Per germline, CDR1 DFQATT and CDR2 SNEGSKA (reference sequence). The CDR3 DNA reads as TGCAGTGCCCCCACCCAGACAGGCTGGGATACGCAGTATTTT. It codes for CSAPTQTGWDTQYF.

V is TRBV6-5 and J is TRBJ1-2; D is unresolved. The V end was cut by 5 bases, the J end by 4 bases, with 14 bases between. The length of the CDR3 is 14 residues. The germline CDR1 and CDR2 sequences are MNHEY and SVGAGI. The CDR3 loop reads CASSTSEGLYGYTF. CDR3 sequence (DNA): TGTGCCAGCAGTACCTCGGAAGGTCTCTATGGCTACACCTTC.

The chain employs TRBV7-6 and TRBJ2-1; 14 bases map to TRBD2. V lost 5 bases, J lost 0 bases, and 9 bases stayed unmatched. The CDR3 loop spans 19 amino acids. Germline V gives CDR1 SGHVS, CDR2 FNYEAQ. CDR3 sequence: CASSPGLAGAGSSYNEQFF. The CDR3 coding sequence is TGTGCCAGCAGCCCGGGACTAGCGGGAGCCGGGAGCTCCTACAATGAGCAGTTCTTC.

This clonotype has more than one count but fewer than ten. The chain employs TRBV6-4 and TRBJ2-1; a weak D match, TRBD1 (6 bases). The CDR3 has 14 amino acids. CDR1 is MRHNA and CDR2 is SNTAGT in the germline V gene. The V gene lost 3 bases and the J gene lost 0 bases, with 6 bases spanning the gap. The chain's CDR3 is CASSEGGSYNEQFF. CDR3 nucleotides: TGTGCCAGCAGTGAAGGGGGCTCCTACAATGAGCAGTTCTTC.

V is TRBV6-6 and J is TRBJ2-4; TRBD1 matches 10 bases. The end of the DNA aligns better with TRBJ2-7, so the J call may be wrong. This CDR3 contains 16 residues. Germline V CDR1 and CDR2: MNHNY, SVGAGI (reference sequence). The CDR3 sequence is CASSTHGTGDSGEQYF. The CDR3 region has the DNA TGTGCCAGCAGTACGCACGGGACAGGGGATAGCGGCGAGCAGTACTTC.

This chain connects TRBV12-3 or TRBV12-4 to TRBJ2-7, with D unresolved. V lost 2 bases and J lost 4, with 9 bases in between. This CDR3 contains 13 residues. The CDR3 sequence: CASSLKWIYEQYF. For the CDR3, the DNA is TGTGCCAGCAGTTTAAAGTGGATTTACGAGCAGTACTTC.

Remarks on this clonotype: A read error is likely, as this CDR3 ends without the conserved phenylalanine or tryptophan. The rearrangement links TRBV30 to TRBJ1-1; no clear D gene. The CDR3 covers 13 residues. From germline, CDR1 is GTSNPN and CDR2 SVGIG (reference sequence). Trimming pared 0 bases from V and 4 bases from J, leaving 9 bases between. The CDR3 reads CAWSVRGSTEAFC. The CDR3 DNA reads as TGTGCCTGGAGTGTACGAGGGTCCACTGAAGCTTTCTGT.

The V gene is TRBV4-1, the J gene TRBJ1-6; D is perhaps TRBD1 (5 bases). Germline V gene lookup returns CDR1 MGHRA and CDR2 YSYEKL. Trimming pared 1 base from V and 10 bases from J, leaving 11 bases between. This CDR3 contains 14 residues. CDR3 sequence: CASSQGEGSSPLHF. The CDR3, as DNA: TGCGCCAGCAGCCAAGGGGAGGGGAGCTCACCCCTCCACTTT.

The V and J genes are TRBV5-1 and TRBJ2-3, with D perhaps assigned TRBD1 or TRBD2 (6 bases each). The CDR3 has 18 amino acids. CDR1 SGHRS and CDR2 YFSETQ come from the germline V gene. Trimming pared 5 bases from V and 0 bases from J, leaving 22 bases between. CDR3 DNA sequence: TGCGCCAGCAGGTGGACCCGAGGGGCCGGGGGCAGCACAGATACGCAGTATTTT. Its protein product is CASRWTRGAGGSTDTQYF.

This clonotype showed up just a few times. The V and J genes are TRBV6-2 or TRBV6-3 and TRBJ2-3, with 7 bases fitting TRBD2. This CDR3 contains 17 residues. The J segment lost 3 bases and the V segment lost 0 bases, leaving 9 bases of the junction unmatched. The germline gives CDR1 MNHEY, CDR2 SVGEGT. CDR3 coding DNA: TGTGCCAGCAGTTACTCGACTAGCCACCCTACAACAGATACGCAGTATTTT. Translating it yields CASSYSTSHPTTDTQYF.

This clonotype was detected only a few times. This rearrangement joins TRBV29-1 to TRBJ1-2; possibly TRBD1 for D (5 bases). Germline CDR1 SQVTM, CDR2 ANQGSEA. V shed 7 bases and J shed 8 bases, with 14 bases lying between them. The CDR3 covers 11 residues. CDR3 residues: CSGTMGDGYTF. The CDR3, as DNA: TGCAGCGGGACGATGGGGGACGGCTACACCTTC.

V and J are TRBV4-2 and TRBJ1-6, with D uncertain. Germline V gene sequence: CDR1 LGHNA, CDR2 YNFKEQ. V dropped 0 bases and J dropped 14 bases, with 8 bases sitting between them. The CDR3 runs 12 residues. The DNA of the CDR3 is TGTGCCAGCAGCCAAGATGGATGGACCCTCCACTTT. This codes for CASSQDGWTLHF.

The genes are TRBV5-1 and TRBJ2-7; the D gene is possibly TRBD1 (5 bases). V dropped 0 bases and J dropped 0 bases, with 10 bases sitting between them. Germline CDR1 is SGHRS and CDR2 is YFSETQ. The CDR3 is made up of 15 amino acids. The chain's CDR3 is CASSLGTLRSYEQYF. The CDR3 DNA sequence: TGCGCCAGCAGCTTGGGGACACTACGCTCCTACGAGCAGTACTTC.

The V gene is TRBV7-8, the J gene TRBJ2-1, with 8 bases aligning to TRBD2. Trimming cost V 1 base and J 8 bases; bases outside gene matches: 7. Germline lookup yields CDR1 SGHVS and CDR2 FQNEAQ. The length of the CDR3 is 15 residues. CDR3 coding DNA: TGTGCCAGCAGCTTAGACAGCGGGAGATTCCATGAGCAGTTCTTC. Protein product: CASSLDSGRFHEQFF.

The V and J genes are TRBV11-2 and TRBJ2-5; D is ambiguous. CDR1 and CDR2 (germline): SGHAT, FQNNGV. The length of the CDR3 is 15 residues. V was trimmed by 2 bases and J by 0 bases, leaving 10 bases between them. For the CDR3, the DNA is TGTGCCAGCAGCTTATCTCCAGCGTACCAAGAGACCCAGTACTTC. As protein: CASSLSPAYQETQYF.

The V and J genes are TRBV5-4 and TRBJ2-2; D may be TRBD1 (6 bases). The germline V and J ends were trimmed by 0 bases and 6 bases, with 9 bases remaining between them. CDR1 and CDR2 (germline): SGHNT, YYREEE (reference sequence). This CDR3 has 14 residues. The CDR3 bases are TGTGCCAGCAGCTTGGACAGGGTGTCCGGGGAGCTGTTTTTT. Residues: CASSLDRVSGELFF.

This chain links TRBV7-2 with TRBJ2-1; 7 bases map to TRBD2. The germline V gene encodes CDR1 SGHTA and CDR2 FQGNSA. The CDR3 loop spans 15 amino acids. V lost 6 bases to trimming and J lost 8 bases; unmatched junction nucleotides: 13. The CDR3 loop reads CASRAAGGLYDEQFF. The CDR3 region has the DNA TGTGCCAGCAGAGCGGCCGGGGGACTATACGATGAGCAGTTCTTC.

The gene calls are TRBV3-1 and TRBJ2-2; D might be TRBD2 (5 bases). The V end lost 5 bases, the J end lost 1 base, and 8 bases lay between the germline ends. This CDR3 spans 14 amino acids. Germline-derived CDR1 and CDR2 are LGHDT and YNNKEL (reference sequence). CDR3: CASSNTRNTGELFF. The CDR3 nucleotides are TGTGCCAGCAGCAACACTAGGAACACCGGGGAGCTGTTTTTT.

V is TRBV29-1 and J is TRBJ2-7; tentative D call: TRBD2 (7 bases). Germline assignment: CDR1 SQVTM and CDR2 ANQGSEA. There are 14 residues in the CDR3. The V gene lost 4 bases and the J gene lost 2 bases, with 15 bases spanning the gap. The CDR3 DNA reads TGCAGCGTTGTAGGGGGGGAGATAACCTACGAGCAGTACTTC. Its translation: CSVVGGEITYEQYF.

This clonotype was observed a handful of times. The gene calls are TRBV7-7 and TRBJ2-4; D perhaps matches TRBD1 (6 bases). The CDR3 consists of 13 residues. Per germline, CDR1 SSHAT and CDR2 FNYEAQ (reference sequence). V was pared by 2 bases and J by 8 bases, with 10 bases between. CDR3 bases: TGTGCCAGCAGCTTATTCGAGGGGGACATTCAGTACTTC. Protein product: CASSLFEGDIQYF.

This clonotype was observed a single time. This chain connects TRBV15 to TRBJ2-1; D is tentatively TRBD1 or TRBD2 (5 bases each). V was trimmed by 5 bases and J by 1 base, leaving 12 bases between them. CDR1 LNHNV and CDR2 YYDKDF come from the germline V gene (reference sequence). This CDR3 has 15 residues. The CDR3 sequence is CATSWGSESYNEQFF. CDR3 DNA: TGTGCCACCAGCTGGGGGTCAGAGTCCTACAATGAGCAGTTCTTC.

This clonotype was seen a handful of times. The chain recombines TRBV7-9 with TRBJ1-2; D gene uncertain. The CDR3 loop spans 14 amino acids. Germline-derived CDR1 and CDR2 are SEHNR and FQNEAQ (reference sequence). V lost 3 bases and J lost 0, with 8 bases in between. The DNA of the CDR3 is TGTGCCAGCAGCTTCCCGGATACTAACTATGGCTACACCTTC. Its protein is CASSFPDTNYGYTF.

This chain joins TRBV30 and TRBJ2-1; possibly TRBD2 for D (6 bases). The V gene lost 5 bases and the J gene lost 1 base, with 12 bases spanning the gap. Germline V gene lookup returns CDR1 GTSNPN and CDR2 SVGIG (reference sequence). The CDR3 has 14 amino acids. CDR3 sequence reads: CAWLTRSSYNEQFF. In DNA form, the CDR3 reads TGTGCCTGGTTGACTAGATCGTCCTACAATGAGCAGTTCTTC.

The sample holds a few counts of this clonotype. This chain connects TRBV27 to TRBJ1-5, with no clear D. V was trimmed by 2 bases and J by 0 bases, leaving 8 bases between them. Germline CDR1 MNHEY, CDR2 SMNVEV (reference sequence). The CDR3 sequence is 15 residues long. CDR3 amino acids: CASSLDGNSNQPQHF. In DNA, the CDR3 is TGTGCCAGCAGTTTAGACGGAAATAGCAATCAGCCCCAGCATTTT.